The 24 T cell receptor beta chains given below trace back to one sample, sequenced in a study of blood T cell repertoires in COVID-19. TCRdb's copy holds only in-frame clones and misses some; the assay was immunoSEQ multiplex PCR. The repertoire holds about 61,000 clones, with roughly 86% as singletons. Input material: peripheral blood. Receptors were obtained from a man in his fifties or sixties with acute or convalescent COVID-19.

This chain links TRBV6-5 with TRBJ1-1; D may be TRBD1 (6 bases). Per germline, CDR1 MNHEY and CDR2 SVGAGI. Trimming shortened V by 7 bases and J by 4 bases, and 16 bases separated the two germline ends. This CDR3 is 14 amino acids long. CDR3 protein: CASTPPGGATEAFF. The CDR3 DNA sequence: TGTGCCAGCACTCCTCCGGGGGGGGCCACTGAAGCTTTCTTT.

The chain links TRBV4-1 to TRBJ2-7, with TRBD1 as a possible D gene (6 bases). CDR3 length: 16 residues. Germline V gene lookup returns CDR1 MGHRA and CDR2 YSYEKL. V shed 4 bases and J shed 2 bases, with 18 bases lying between them. CDR3 sequence: CASSPEGAGDPYEQYF. In nucleotides, the CDR3 is TGCGCCAGCAGCCCAGAAGGGGCAGGGGATCCCTACGAGCAGTACTTC.

This chain links TRBV29-1 with TRBJ1-2; the D gene is possibly TRBD1 (6 bases). Germline lookup yields CDR1 SQVTM and CDR2 ANQGSEA. This CDR3 has 13 residues. Trimming took 1 base from V and 7 from J, leaving 13 bases between them. CDR3 protein: CSVEGQGLGGYTF. The CDR3 DNA follows: TGCAGCGTTGAAGGCCAGGGGCTAGGTGGCTACACCTTC.

This chain links TRBV5-5 with TRBJ2-7; TRBD1 agrees at 10 bases. Germline CDR1 reads SGHKS; CDR2 reads YYEKEE (reference sequence). Trimming took 3 bases from V and 3 from J; bases not matched to a gene: 6. This CDR3 region has 15 residues. The CDR3 protein is CASSSEGQGIYEQYF. DNA for the CDR3: TGTGCCAGCAGCTCTGAGGGACAGGGGATCTACGAGCAGTACTTC. Complete variable domain (other parts from reference TRBV5-5 and TRBJ2-7): DAGVTQSPTHLIKTRGQQVTLRCSPISGHKSVSWYQQVLGQGPQFIFQYYEKEERGRGNFPDRFSARQFPNYSSELNVNALLLGDSALYLCASSSEGQGIYEQYFGPGTRLTVT.

The genes are TRBV21-1 and TRBJ2-7; TRBD1 is the table's D call and was not checked against the DNA. TRBV21-1 is a listed pseudogene. CDR3 length equals 15 residues. DNA for the CDR3: TGTGCCAGCAGCTACACAGGACCCTTATCCTACGAGCAGTACTTC. Amino acids: CASSYTGPLSYEQYF.

The V gene is TRBV19, the J gene TRBJ1-3; D gene unclear. Trimming shortened V by 3 bases and J by 1 base, and 13 bases separated the two germline ends. Germline V gene data show CDR1 as LNHDA and CDR2 as SQIVND (reference sequence). The CDR3 spans 16 residues. The CDR3 protein is CASSMVLGGSGNTIYF. The CDR3 DNA reads TGTGCCAGTAGTATGGTCCTCGGAGGGTCTGGAAACACCATATATTTT.

This clone was seen once. The chain uses TRBV3-1 (or the pseudogene TRBV3-2) and TRBJ1-1, with D perhaps TRBD1 (6 bases). This CDR3 has 11 amino acids. Germline assignment: CDR1 LGHDT and CDR2 YNNKEL (reference sequence). The V gene lost 2 bases and the J gene lost 11 bases, with 9 bases spanning the gap. The CDR3 is CASSQRGSAFF. The DNA of the CDR3 is TGTGCCAGCAGCCAAAGGGGGAGCGCTTTCTTT.

This chain joins TRBV19 and TRBJ1-2, with 10 positions matching TRBD1. The V gene's germline CDR1 is LNHDA and CDR2 SQIVND (reference sequence). V lost 5 bases, J lost 7 bases, and 7 bases stayed unmatched. CDR3 length: 14 amino acids. The CDR3 DNA is TGTGCCAGTAGTTCCCGGGACAGGGGATTTGGCTACACCTTC. This codes for CASSSRDRGFGYTF.

The V and J genes are TRBV11-2 and TRBJ2-1; D might be TRBD2 (6 bases). Per germline, CDR1 SGHAT and CDR2 FQNNGV. The CDR3 totals 17 residues. Trimming pared 0 bases from V and 8 bases from J, leaving 20 bases between. CDR3 DNA: TGTGCCAGCAGCTTAGAGGTCGGCGGGGCCTCCTTGTATGAGCAGTTCTTC. Translated: CASSLEVGGASLYEQFF.

The genes are TRBV24-1 and TRBJ2-5, with TRBD1 matching over 8 bases. CDR1 and CDR2 from the germline V gene are KGHDR and SFDVKD. The V segment lost 2 bases and the J segment 7 bases; nucleotides outside the gene matches: 5. The CDR3 totals 14 residues. CDR3: CATSDSGGGGTQYF. The CDR3 DNA sequence: TGTGCCACCAGTGATTCAGGGGGCGGTGGGACCCAGTACTTC.

The chain couples TRBV7-9 to TRBJ1-3, with D maybe TRBD1 (6 bases). The germline gives CDR1 SEHNR, CDR2 FQNEAQ (reference sequence). The CDR3 contains 13 residues. The V end lost 5 bases, the J end lost 5 bases, and 10 bases lay between the germline ends. The CDR3 loop reads CASSLTGRNTIYF. CDR3 nucleotides: TGTGCCAGCAGCCTCACAGGGCGAAACACCATATATTTT.

This clone was detected a few times. Other nucleotide sequences in the sample specify the same CDR3. The J gene is TRBJ1-1, the V gene TRBV7-8, with a possible D match to TRBD1 (5 bases). Looked up from germline, CDR1 is SGHVS and CDR2 is FQNEAQ. V was cut by 3 bases and J by 2 bases, with 10 bases left in between. The CDR3 consists of 14 residues. For the CDR3, the DNA is TGTGCCAGCAGCTTCCAGGGCCCCAACACTGAAGCTTTCTTT. This sequence encodes CASSFQGPNTEAFF.

The rearrangement uses TRBV19 and TRBJ1-5, with a weak D call TRBD1 (5 bases). This CDR3 contains 13 residues. The germline gives CDR1 LNHDA, CDR2 SQIVND (reference sequence). With 10 bases removed from V and 6 bases from J, the gap between germline ends came to 16 bases. Written as DNA, the CDR3 is TGTGCCATCTCCCAGGAGGGACTTCAGCCCCAGCATTTT. Translated: CAISQEGLQPQHF. The variable domain in full, completed from reference TRBV19 and TRBJ1-5, reads DGGITQSPKYLFRKEGQNVTLSCEQNLNHDAMYWYRQDPGQGLRLIYYSQIVNDFQKGDIAEGYSVSREKKESFPLTVTSAQKNPTAFYLCAISQEGLQPQHFGDGTRLSIL.

In this sample, this clone turned up once. The rearrangement joins TRBV6-5 to TRBJ2-3; 11 nucleotides line up with TRBD2. The ends lost 8 bases at V and 6 bases at J; junction bases unmatched: 7. The CDR3 runs to 14 residues. Per germline, CDR1 MNHEY and CDR2 SVGAGI. CDR3 sequence reads: CASSLAGGRDTQYF. The CDR3 region has the DNA TGTGCCAGCTCCCTAGCGGGGGGCCGCGATACGCAGTATTTT.

The rearrangement links TRBV30 to TRBJ1-1, with 10 bases aligning to TRBD1. After removal of 1 base from V and 1 base from J, the junction contained 3 bases not matched to a gene. The germline V gene encodes CDR1 GTSNPN and CDR2 SVGIG (reference sequence). The CDR3 covers 15 residues. CDR3 nucleotide sequence: TGTGCCTGGAGTGGACAGGGGGCTAAGAACACTGAAGCTTTCTTT. Translated: CAWSGQGAKNTEAFF.

The chain has TRBV3-1 (or the pseudogene TRBV3-2) and TRBJ1-4, with D perhaps matching TRBD1 (6 bases). V shed 4 bases and J shed 3 bases, with 12 bases lying between them. The CDR3 length is 15 residues. CDR1 and CDR2 from the germline V gene are LGHDT and YNNKEL (reference sequence). This CDR3 reads CASSPIQGPNEKLFF. The CDR3 nucleotides are TGTGCCAGCAGCCCTATACAGGGACCTAATGAAAAACTGTTTTTT.

V usage is TRBV7-2 and J usage is TRBJ2-2; perhaps TRBD2 as D (5 bases). From germline, CDR1 is SGHTA and CDR2 FQGNSA. V lost 2 bases, J lost 1 base, and 11 bases lay in between. This CDR3 is 16 amino acids long. CDR3 sequence reads: CASSLSSGMNTGELFF. CDR3 nucleotide sequence: TGTGCCAGCAGCTTATCCAGCGGAATGAACACCGGGGAGCTGTTTTTT.

J is TRBJ1-4 and V is TRBV4-3, with D hard to call. The germline CDR1 and CDR2 sequences are LGHNA and YSLEER. Trimming stripped 0 bases from V and 10 bases from J, with 9 bases between. The CDR3 contains 13 residues. CDR3: CASSQDVQAKLFF. CDR3 DNA: TGCGCCAGCAGCCAAGACGTCCAGGCAAAACTGTTTTTT.

The rearrangement joins TRBV24-1 to TRBJ2-2; D gene unclear. The CDR3 covers 12 residues. Trimming removed 2 bases from V and 5 bases from J, with 2 bases in between. Germline CDR1 is KGHDR and CDR2 is SFDVKD. The CDR3 here is CATSDSTGELFF. CDR3 DNA: TGTGCCACCAGTGATTCGACCGGGGAGCTGTTTTTT.

This chain links TRBV10-1 with TRBJ1-1, with a weak D call TRBD1 (6 bases). The CDR3 contains 14 residues. CDR1 WNHNN and CDR2 SYGVQD come from the germline V gene (reference sequence). Trimming stripped 9 bases from V and 4 bases from J, with 18 bases between. The DNA for the CDR3 is TGCGCCAGAAGACAGGAAAAAGGGGTCACTGAAGCTTTCTTT. Its protein product is CARRQEKGVTEAFF.

This clone is categorized as medium-sized. The V call is TRBV10-1, the J call TRBJ2-7, with D possibly TRBD2 on 5 matching bases. The CDR3 length is 14 residues. Germline assignment: CDR1 WNHNN and CDR2 SYGVQD (reference sequence). V was shortened by 2 bases and J by 6 bases, with 14 bases between the two germline ends. The CDR3 loop reads CASSETRGTAEQYF. The DNA of the CDR3 is TGCGCCAGCAGTGAGACCCGGGGTACCGCCGAGCAGTACTTC.

This clone was recorded only once. This chain links TRBV18 with TRBJ1-1; D unresolved. CDR3 length: 15 amino acids. CDR1 is KGHSH, CDR2 LQKENI, per germline. V was shortened by 6 bases and J by 0 bases, with 14 bases between the two germline ends. CDR3 sequence: CASSLAGWMNTEAFF. DNA of the CDR3: TGTGCCAGCTCTCTGGCGGGGTGGATGAACACTGAAGCTTTCTTT.

The genes are TRBV9 and TRBJ1-2, with TRBD1 matching 9 bases. The V segment lost 3 bases and the J segment 5 bases; nucleotides outside the gene matches: 8. The CDR3 is made up of 15 amino acids. Germline values: CDR1 SGDLS, CDR2 YYNGEE. As DNA, the CDR3 is TGTGCCAGCAGCGCCCCGGGACAGGGACATTATGGCTACACCTTC. Encoded protein: CASSAPGQGHYGYTF.

The chain recombines TRBV18 with TRBJ1-1, with TRBD1 matching 9 bases. V shed 4 bases, J shed 4 bases, and the junction held 1 base outside the gene matches. Germline values: CDR1 KGHSH, CDR2 LQKENI. This CDR3 is 13 amino acids long. The CDR3 sequence: CASSQTGGTEAFF. CDR3 nucleotides: TGTGCCAGCTCACAGACAGGGGGCACTGAAGCTTTCTTT.